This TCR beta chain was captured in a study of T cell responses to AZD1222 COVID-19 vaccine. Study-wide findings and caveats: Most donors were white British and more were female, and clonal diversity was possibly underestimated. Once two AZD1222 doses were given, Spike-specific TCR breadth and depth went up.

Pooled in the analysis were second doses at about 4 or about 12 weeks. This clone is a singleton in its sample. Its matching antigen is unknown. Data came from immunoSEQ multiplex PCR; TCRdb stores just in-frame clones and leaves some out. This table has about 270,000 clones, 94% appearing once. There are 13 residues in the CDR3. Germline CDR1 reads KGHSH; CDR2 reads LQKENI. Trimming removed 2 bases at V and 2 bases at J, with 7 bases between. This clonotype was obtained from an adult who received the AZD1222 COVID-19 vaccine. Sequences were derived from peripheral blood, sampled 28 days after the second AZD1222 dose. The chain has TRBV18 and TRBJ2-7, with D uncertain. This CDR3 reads CASSPKETYEQYF. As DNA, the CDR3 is TGTGCCAGCTCACCAAAGGAGACCTACGAGCAGTACTTC.